The 31 T cell receptor beta chains below all came from one sample that was sequenced in a study of T cell responses to AZD1222 COVID-19 vaccine. Generated by immunoSEQ multiplex PCR, the TCRdb table keeps only in-frame clones and is missing some. The sample lists around 140,000 clones, roughly 92% occurring once. This specimen was peripheral blood, taken on day 0 of AZD1222 vaccination. These receptors all stem from an adult in good health.

This chain connects TRBV24-1 to TRBJ1-5, with D perhaps matching TRBD1 (6 bases). V lost 4 bases and J lost 0, with 21 bases in between. The CDR3 totals 19 residues. CDR1 and CDR2 from the germline V gene are KGHDR and SFDVKD. The CDR3 sequence: CATSDRDTLLPYSNQPQHF. The CDR3 region has the DNA TGTGCCACCAGTGACAGGGACACCCTGCTTCCTTATAGCAATCAGCCCCAGCATTTT.

The V and J genes are TRBV29-1 and TRBJ1-2, with TRBD1 as a possible D gene (6 bases). CDR3 size: 12 residues. Trimming removed 1 base at V and 8 bases at J, with 11 bases between. Germline V gene data show CDR1 as SQVTM and CDR2 as ANQGSEA. The CDR3 is CSVEGEGGGYTF. The CDR3 coding sequence is TGCAGCGTTGAAGGAGAGGGGGGCGGCTACACCTTC.

This clone was seen more than once but under ten times. This rearrangement joins TRBV7-2 to TRBJ1-6; TRBD1 aligns across 7 bases. The CDR3 length is 16 residues. The germline V gene has CDR1 SGHTA and CDR2 FQGNSA. J was trimmed by 0 bases and V by 5 bases; bases with no gene match: 4. CDR3: CASSTQGSSYNSPLHF. CDR3 DNA: TGTGCCAGCAGCACACAGGGGAGCTCCTATAATTCACCCCTCCACTTT.

CDR3 sequence reads: CASSLGSRSYEQYF. The CDR3 DNA follows: TGTGCCAGCAGTTTAGGGTCTAGGTCCTACGAGCAGTACTTC. The rearrangement links TRBV27 to TRBJ2-7, with D hard to call. Germline CDR1 and CDR2: MNHEY and SMNVEV (reference sequence). The length of the CDR3 is 14 residues. Trimming removed 2 bases from V and 1 base from J, with 9 bases in between.

The rearrangement uses TRBV27 and TRBJ1-1, with D possibly TRBD1 on 5 matching bases. This CDR3 region has 15 residues. The germline gives CDR1 MNHEY, CDR2 SMNVEV (reference sequence). V shed 7 bases and J shed 5 bases, with 20 bases lying between them. Here the CDR3 reads CASTRDASLGTEAFF. CDR3 nucleotide sequence: TGTGCCAGCACCCGGGACGCCTCATTAGGTACTGAAGCTTTCTTT.

The rearrangement links TRBV15 to TRBJ1-2, with 10 bases aligning to TRBD1. The CDR3 runs to 15 residues. V trimming: 0 bases; J trimming: 8 bases; junction bases outside the gene matches: 6. Germline V gene lookup returns CDR1 LNHNV and CDR2 YYDKDF (reference sequence). The CDR3 coding sequence is TGTGCCACCAGCAGAGATATGGGACAGGGGTTGGGCTACACCTTC. It codes for CATSRDMGQGLGYTF.

The chain has TRBV7-3 and TRBJ2-2; TRBD2 might be the D (7 bases). The CDR3 has 14 amino acids. The V end lost 5 bases, the J end lost 6 bases, and 13 bases lay between the germline ends. Germline-derived CDR1 and CDR2 are SGHTA and FQGTGA. The CDR3: CASSPNGGPGELFF. In DNA, the CDR3 is TGTGCCAGCAGCCCCAACGGGGGGCCCGGGGAGCTGTTTTTT.

This sequence joins TRBV5-1 and TRBJ2-1, with 12 bases fitting TRBD2. Germline loops: CDR1 SGHRS, CDR2 YFSETQ. After removal of 2 bases from V and 4 bases from J, the junction contained 7 bases not matched to a gene. The CDR3 spans 17 residues. Written as DNA, the CDR3 is TGCGCCAGCAGCTTATCGACTAGCGGGAGTAGGTACAATGAGCAGTTCTTC. Translating gives CASSLSTSGSRYNEQFF.

The J gene is TRBJ2-1, the V gene TRBV7-3; 8 bases map to TRBD2. J gave up 7 bases and V 0 bases, and 5 bases lay outside the gene matches. CDR1 and CDR2 (germline): SGHTA, FQGTGA. The CDR3 extends over 15 amino acids. The DNA of the CDR3 is TGTGCCAGCAGCTTAACCGGGACTAGATTGAATGAGCAGTTCTTC. It is translated as CASSLTGTRLNEQFF.

This clone has only one observation. The chain joins TRBV4-2 to TRBJ2-7; 7 nucleotides line up with TRBD1. The V gene end was trimmed by 0 bases and the J gene end by 4 bases; junction bases not matched to a gene: 9. This CDR3 is 16 amino acids long. Germline CDR1 is LGHNA and CDR2 is YNFKEQ. CDR3 sequence: CASSQEEASRGYEQYF. CDR3 coding DNA: TGTGCCAGCAGCCAAGAGGAGGCATCCAGGGGGTACGAGCAGTACTTC.

The chain couples TRBV20-1 to TRBJ1-2; D not certain. The CDR3 sequence is 11 residues long. V dropped 6 bases and J dropped 0 bases, with 5 bases sitting between them. Germline V CDR1 and CDR2: DFQATT, SNEGSKA (reference sequence). The CDR3 DNA follows: TGCAGTGCCCCAACTAACTATGGCTACACCTTC. Encoded protein: CSAPTNYGYTF.

With respect to this clone: Other DNA sequences of this sample code for an identical CDR3. This sequence joins TRBV18 and TRBJ1-5; the D is unclear. CDR3 size: 13 residues. V shed 2 bases and J shed 5 bases, with 7 bases lying between them. Looked up from germline, CDR1 is KGHSH and CDR2 is LQKENI. The CDR3 DNA is TGTGCCAGCTCACCAGGGAGAGATCAGCCCCAGCATTTT. It yields the protein CASSPGRDQPQHF.

V is TRBV2 and J is TRBJ1-2; the D gene is possibly TRBD1 (6 bases). Germline V lookup: CDR1 SNHLY, CDR2 FYNNEI. The CDR3 runs to 15 residues. V was shortened by 5 bases and J by 0 bases, with 13 bases between the two germline ends. The CDR3 sequence is CASSNEGGANYGYTF. The CDR3 nucleotides read TGTGCCAGCAGTAATGAGGGGGGGGCTAACTATGGCTACACCTTC.

The genes are TRBV4-1 and TRBJ2-7; 7 bases line up with TRBD1. CDR1 and CDR2 from the germline V gene are MGHRA and YSYEKL. The CDR3 length is 13 residues. V lost 4 bases to trimming and J lost 4 bases; unmatched junction nucleotides: 4. CDR3 loop: CASSPTGKYEQYF. CDR3 nucleotides: TGCGCCAGCAGCCCGACAGGGAAATACGAGCAGTACTTC.

The chain combines TRBV9 with TRBJ2-7; D gene ambiguous. The V gene's germline CDR1 is SGDLS and CDR2 YYNGEE. Trimming left V 0 bases short and J 1 base short, with 5 bases between. This CDR3 comprises 13 residues. Written as DNA, the CDR3 is TGTGCCAGCAGCGTAGACTATTCCTACGAGCAGTACTTC. Translated: CASSVDYSYEQYF.

This clone occurred once. The V and J genes are TRBV4-1 and TRBJ2-1; TRBD1 or TRBD2 may be the D gene (6 bases each). Between the trimmed V and J ends, which lost 5 bases and 8 bases, there was a span of 19 bases. CDR3 length: 15 amino acids. Germline CDR1 is MGHRA and CDR2 is YSYEKL. CDR3 amino acids: CASSRTGAGTDEQFF. The CDR3 nucleotides read TGCGCCAGCAGCAGAACGGGGGCGGGAACCGATGAGCAGTTCTTC.

The chain has TRBV5-1 and TRBJ2-7; 10 bases are shared with TRBD1. This CDR3 region has 15 residues. Germline values: CDR1 SGHRS, CDR2 YFSETQ. V shed 4 bases and J 2 bases; nucleotides not matched to a gene: 6. CDR3 sequence reads: CASSVGTGVTYEQYF. In nucleotides, the CDR3 is TGCGCCAGCAGCGTAGGGACAGGGGTTACCTACGAGCAGTACTTC. The entire variable domain, with the rest obtained from reference TRBV5-1 and TRBJ2-7, is as follows: KAGVTQTPRYLIKTRGQQVTLSCSPISGHRSVSWYQQTPGQGLQFLFEYFSETQRNKGNFPGRFSGRQFSNSRSEMNVSTLELGDSALYLCASSVGTGVTYEQYFGPGTRLTVT.

The rearrangement uses TRBV21-1 and TRBJ1-2. TRBV21-1 is tagged as a pseudogene. The CDR3 consists of 13 residues. The CDR3 nucleotides read TGTGCCAGCAGCCGGACGGGGGACTATGGCTACACCTTC. Its translation: CASSRTGDYGYTF.

The rearrangement uses TRBV12-3 or TRBV12-4 and TRBJ1-2, with 9 positions matching TRBD1. V was pared by 4 bases and J by 8 bases, with 2 bases of the junction left unmatched. This CDR3 has 12 amino acids. The DNA of the CDR3 is TGTGCCAGCAGTTGGACAGGGGACGGCTACACCTTC. Amino acid sequence: CASSWTGDGYTF.

The V call is TRBV3-1 (or the pseudogene TRBV3-2), the J call TRBJ2-1, with TRBD2 matching over 12 bases. V shed 0 bases, J shed 3 bases, and the junction held 6 bases outside the gene matches. From germline, CDR1 is LGHDT and CDR2 YNNKEL (reference sequence). The CDR3 sequence is 18 residues long. The CDR3 nucleotides are TGTGCCAGCAGCCAAGATCCTAGCGGGAGGGTAGTCTACAATGAGCAGTTCTTC. It is translated as CASSQDPSGRVVYNEQFF.

This chain connects TRBV30 to TRBJ1-1; no firm D call. Trimming took 0 bases from V and 11 from J, leaving 10 bases between them. The CDR3 loop spans 11 amino acids. Germline CDR1 reads GTSNPN; CDR2 reads SVGIG (reference sequence). The CDR3 region has the DNA TGTGCCTGGAGTGTAACGGGTTACGCTTTCTTT. It specifies CAWSVTGYAFF.

V is TRBV6-1 and J is TRBJ1-1; the D is unclear. Germline loops: CDR1 MNHNS, CDR2 SASEGT. The CDR3 contains 14 residues. V was pared by 1 base and J by 4 bases, with 10 bases between. The CDR3 spells CASSEDLISTEAFF. The CDR3 nucleotides are TGTGCCAGCAGTGAAGACTTAATAAGCACTGAAGCTTTCTTT.

The V call is TRBV24-1, the J call TRBJ2-5; D remains unclear. The germline V gene encodes CDR1 KGHDR and CDR2 SFDVKD. This CDR3 region has 14 residues. The germline V and J ends were trimmed by 4 bases and 1 base, with 9 bases remaining between them. CDR3 bases: TGTGCCACCAGTGACCCCGCCCCCCAAGAGACCCAGTACTTC. Translating gives CATSDPAPQETQYF.

This rearrangement joins TRBV3-1 (or the pseudogene TRBV3-2) to TRBJ1-5, with 11 bases aligning to TRBD1. V was pared by 4 bases and J by 6 bases, with 8 bases of the junction left unmatched. CDR1 is LGHDT and CDR2 is YNNKEL in the germline V gene (reference sequence). CDR3 size: 16 residues. This chain's CDR3 is CASSPGTGGLGQPQHF. For the CDR3, the DNA is TGTGCCAGCAGCCCAGGGACAGGGGGTTTGGGTCAGCCCCAGCATTTT.

This sequence joins TRBV30 and TRBJ1-2; D remains unclear. The ends were cut back, 5 bases at V and 4 bases at J, with 14 bases in the middle. Germline V gene sequence: CDR1 GTSNPN, CDR2 SVGIG (reference sequence). The CDR3 sequence is 13 residues long. The CDR3 region has the DNA TGTGCCTGGGTCGGGGTAGCCACCTATGGCTACACCTTC. This codes for CAWVGVATYGYTF.

The chain combines TRBV5-4 with TRBJ2-5; D uncertain. V lost 5 bases to trimming and J lost 0 bases, with 8 bases between them. In germline, CDR1 is SGHNT, CDR2 YYREEE (reference sequence). The CDR3 contains 13 residues. The CDR3 DNA is TGTGCCAGCAGTAACCGGGACCAAGAGACCCAGTACTTC. Residues: CASSNRDQETQYF.

This rearrangement joins TRBV4-2 to TRBJ2-5, with unresolved D. CDR1 and CDR2 (germline): LGHNA, YNFKEQ. Trimming left V 0 bases short and J 1 base short, with 3 bases between. This CDR3 comprises 13 residues. CDR3 protein: CASSQDTQETQYF. DNA of the CDR3: TGTGCCAGCAGCCAAGATACCCAAGAGACCCAGTACTTC.

The chain carries TRBV15 and TRBJ2-5, with D hard to call. Germline V gene lookup returns CDR1 LNHNV and CDR2 YYDKDF (reference sequence). V was trimmed by 0 bases and J by 5 bases, leaving 10 bases between them. CDR3 size: 14 residues. The CDR3: CATSRDFSPETQYF. Written as DNA, the CDR3 is TGTGCCACCAGCAGAGATTTTTCGCCCGAGACCCAGTACTTC.

For this clone: Germline is not matched at one junction end, which may reflect a read error. This sequence joins TRBV9 and TRBJ1-3; D uncertain. The CDR3 has 15 residues. CDR1 and CDR2 from the germline V gene are SGDLS and YYNGEE. The CDR3 reads CASSLDPEPGNTIYF. CDR3 bases: TGTGCCAGCAGCCTCGACCCTGAACCTGGGAACACCATATATTTT.

This chain uses TRBV30 with TRBJ1-5; 7 positions match TRBD1. The V segment lost 2 bases and the J segment 0 bases; nucleotides outside the gene matches: 1. Germline V CDR1 and CDR2: GTSNPN, SVGIG (reference sequence). This CDR3 region has 14 residues. The CDR3 region is CAWSTGVSNQPQHF. CDR3 coding DNA: TGTGCCTGGAGTACAGGGGTTAGCAATCAGCCCCAGCATTTT.

CDR3 protein: CASSQVGGRTSGNTIYF. For the CDR3, the DNA is TGCGCCAGCAGCCAAGTGGGTGGGCGGACCTCTGGAAACACCATATATTTT. The chain joins TRBV4-1 to TRBJ1-3, with no clear D. Germline V gene sequence: CDR1 MGHRA, CDR2 YSYEKL. The CDR3 runs to 17 residues. The V end was cut by 1 base, the J end by 0 bases, with 13 bases between.